The clone carrying this TCR beta chain has at least ten counts. Its antigen is as yet unknown. Germline values: CDR1 LGHNA, CDR2 YSLEER. The CDR3 is 13 amino acids. V lost 0 bases to trimming and J lost 0 bases, with 1 base between them. A quantitative 5'-RACE method, one with molecular barcodes, was used to make TCR beta libraries. TCRdb reanalysed the 5' RACE reads using MiXCR and keeps one entry per CDR3 protein. The sample contains approximately 150,000 distinct CDR3 sequences, 17% of which appear only once. This specimen comes from a study of CD8 T cells in ankylosing spondylitis. Study-wide points: The study identified a TCR beta motif of under ten highly homologous variants that appeared characteristic of ankylosing spondylitis blood. Past research had described some motif variants in reactive arthritis synovial fluid and blood.

The sequence was collected from a male donor with ankylosing spondylitis. Source material: blood, either unsorted or a sorted T cell fraction (not recorded which). The chain employs TRBV4-3 and TRBJ2-3; the D is unclear. Written as DNA, the CDR3 is TGCGCCAGCAGCCAAGACAGCACAGATACGCAGTATTTT. Amino acids: CASSQDSTDTQYF.